This T cell receptor (beta chain) was found in a study of neurological immune-mediated disorders (dated by TCRdb to about 2019). Study-level background: Of the 35 or so multiple sclerosis patients, some 31 had relapsing-remitting MS and 3 had secondary progressive MS. The 90 to 120 TCR-beta libraries covered PBMC samples along with longitudinal samples, technical triplicates, and paired sorted CD4+ and CD8+ T-cell subsets. The study compared peripheral blood TCR-beta repertoires of HTLV-I-associated myelopathy (HAM/TSP) patients, multiple sclerosis patients and healthy controls using UMI-based sequencing. The cohort included approximately 70 subjects: approximately 14 with HAM/TSP, roughly 34 with multiple sclerosis, and around 20 healthy controls.

cDNA was synthesized by template-switch 5'RACE using a primer carrying a 10-nucleotide random unique molecular identifier by which each TCR transcript was tagged. Every sequencing run covered 15-18 subjects and yielded more than 180 million TCR-beta sequences. The RNeasy kit was used for extraction of total RNA. The KAPA Real-time Library Amplification kit was used to amplify TCR-beta VDJ regions with primers for the TCR constant region and the 5'RACE anchor. A first PCR added sample indexes and Illumina adaptors, and a second PCR then raised library yield. The roughly 650 bp TCR product was size-selected on a 2% E-gel SizeSelection system after Ampure bead purification. Before pooling, library quality was assessed on a Bioanalyzer, concentration was determined with Qubit, and library quantification was performed with the Kapa Library Quantification kit. Libraries were sequenced paired-end 2 x 150 bp on an Illumina HiSeq 2500. To increase sequence diversity, about 24-32% phiX was spiked into each library pool. The published analysis was carried out like this. The quality-filtered reads were processed with the UMI-based MiGEC pipeline, whose error correction step removed more than 85% of the raw TCR sequences. VDJ genes were aligned to IMGT germline references, and each clonotype was defined by a unique CDR3 amino acid sequence together with V-J genes. Clonal expansion, Shannon diversity and CDR3 relatedness were evaluated with VDJtools (CalcPairwiseDistances, ClusterSamples), while phylogenetic trees were built in CLCbio workbench. Clones with at least 8 unique UMIs were defined as expanded, with this threshold being based on coefficient-of-variation modelling across technical triplicates. TCRdb handled the public reads itself, with Q25 trimming in fastp and clone calling in MiXCR, and kept productive beta chains. Rows are combined by CDR3 protein, so each entry shows the most common genes and DNA. Here the V and J calls rest on TCRdb's processing, not on the authors' analysis. The sample table shows 100,000 or so distinct CDR3 sequences, and roughly 3.5% are seen once. The ten biggest clones cover around 6% of the sample.

Study-level results and caveats: In a phylogenetic analysis, the repertoires of 18 out of 34 MS patients fell into a single cluster of related CDR3 sequences, pointing to a possible signature at the repertoire level. TCR clonal expansion was highest in HAM/TSP patients and lowest in MS patients, with MS patients falling below even healthy controls. No clinical or MRI features were associated with the MS cluster, and the authors said that larger cohorts are needed. No identical CDR3 amino acid sequences were shared among expanded clones across subjects, suggesting private TCR-beta repertoires in all groups.

For CDR1 and CDR2, the germline V gene lists ENHRY and SYGVKD. Clipping removes 2 bases from V and 7 bases from J, with 4 as the unmatched junction base count. There are 15 amino acids in the CDR3, from cysteine to phenylalanine inclusive. Here the CDR3 DNA is all that survives: 45 bases in frame from base 1. Libraries from unsorted PBMCs were made from 2 million PBMCs kept in RNAlater at -80 degrees C until RNA extraction. Multiple sclerosis patients were enrolled in a US clinical protocol evaluating disease progression by magnetic resonance imaging. Peripheral blood was subjected to Ficoll-Hypaque density gradient centrifugation to isolate PBMCs, which were then cryopreserved in liquid nitrogen. This clonotype was seen ten or more times. Its antigen has not been determined. No base quality information exists; no much larger clone differs at one position.

The chain is encoded by TRBV10-3 joined to TRBJ2-4; 11 central bases correspond to TRBD2. The material sequenced was PBMCs. The receptor comes from a woman between 18 and 30 years old with multiple sclerosis. CDR3 loop: CAISEPGTSGNIQYF. Here is the DNA: TGTGCCATCAGTGAGCCCGGGACTAGCGGCAACATTCAGTACTTC.